This record concerns one T cell receptor beta chain sequence. Its matching antigen is unknown. For sorted subsets, 150 to 200 ng DNA per replicate equaled about 30,000 T cell genomes. Study processing details: ImmunoSEQ supplied junction-only sequences lacking quality scores, so filtering was different. The assay was immunoSEQ multiplex PCR, and TCRdb's table has in-frame clones only and misses some. The D gene and trimming were derived from the DNA, and the V and J assignments and clone size from that table. The sample lists about 2.3 million clones, roughly 92% occurring once. The entry originates in a study of shared clonotypes between healthy human individuals. Findings and limits, study-wide: Investigators collected only blood, and repertoires in tissues likely differ.

Germline V gene sequence: CDR1 LGHNA, CDR2 YSLEER. Trimming shortened V by 8 bases and J by 1 base, and 11 bases separated the two germline ends. This CDR3 has 13 amino acids. The specimen was naive CD4+ T cells from PBMCs. Subset specified: CD45RA+ positively selected. The TCR sequence derives from a man between 18 and 35 years old in good health. Some clones in this sample may be carry-over from other donors' samples. The chain couples TRBV4-3 to TRBJ1-1; no reliable D call. Here the CDR3 reads CASQSQGNTEAFF. As DNA, the CDR3 is TGCGCCAGCCAGTCACAAGGGAACACTGAAGCTTTCTTT.